This paragraph reports one T cell receptor beta chain. Its antigen remains unknown. TCRdb fed the reads into MiXCR, producing one record per CDR3 protein. Of around 23,000 distinct CDR3 sequences detected, approximately 22% appear once; the ten largest clones hold over 80%. This specimen belongs to a study of T cell repertoires in cytomegalovirus infection. The V gene end was trimmed by 2 bases and the J gene end by 8 bases; junction bases not matched to a gene: 6. Germline CDR1 is LNHDA and CDR2 is SQIVND (reference sequence). The CDR3 is made up of 15 amino acids. The clonotype originates from a human donor in good health (CMV status not recorded). Some clones in this sample may be carry-over from other donors' samples. This rearrangement joins TRBV19 to TRBJ2-1, with TRBD1 identical over 10 bases. The starting material was CD8+ T cells from cultured PBMCs, obtained from culture after CMV antigen stimulation. CDR3 protein: CASSITGTGVYEQFF. The CDR3 DNA sequence: TGTGCCAGTAGTATAACCGGGACAGGGGTCTATGAGCAGTTCTTC.